This is a list of T cell receptor beta chains from one sample in a study of shared clonotypes between healthy human individuals. Assay: immunoSEQ multiplex PCR; the TCRdb copy retains only in-frame clones and omits some. The sample yields around 2.1 million clones, approximately 94% seen once. Sequencing input: naive CD8+ T cells from PBMCs. All receptors derive from a man aged 18 to 30 in good health. Some clones in this sample may be carry-over from other donors' samples. Both conserved end residues are part of each CDR3. A D gene is named only where the DNA matches it firmly. Clone size is stated in some rows and not others, as once, few, many or a class when expanded.

-,15,TRBJ2-7,TRBV2,-,TGTGCCAGCAGTGAGGGCCATCTCACCCTATACGAGCAGTACTTC,CASSEGHLTLYEQYF
-,14,TRBJ2-1,TRBV2,-,TGTGCCAGCAGTGAAGGAGCGCCCTACAATGAGCAGTTCTTC,CASSEGAPYNEQFF
-,15,TRBJ1-1,TRBV4-2,-,TGTGCCAGCAGCCAACCTACAGGGAGTGGAACTGAAGCTTTCTTT,CASSQPTGSGTEAFF
-,17,TRBJ1-2,TRBV7-6,TRBD1,TGTGCCAGCAGCCGCAACCCAGCTGGACAGGCGTTATATGGCTACACCTTC,CASSRNPAGQALYGYTF
-,14,TRBJ2-7,TRBV6-5,-,TGTGCCAGCAGTTACTCGATAGCCGGTTACGAGCAGTACTTC,CASSYSIAGYEQYF
once,14,TRBJ1-1,TRBV28,-,TGTGCCAGCAGTTTATTGGGATCGGGGTATGAAGCTTTCTTT,CASSLLGSGYEAFF
-,15,TRBJ2-3,TRBV28,TRBD2,TGTGCCAGCAGTTTACTGGCGGGAGGCACAGATACGCAGTATTTT,CASSLLAGGTDTQYF
-,14,TRBJ1-1,TRBV11-3,-,TGTGCCAGCAGCTTAGGTGGGGGTTCGACTGAAGCTTTCTTT,CASSLGGGSTEAFF
-,14,TRBJ1-1,TRBV6-4,-,TGTGCCAGCAGCCCTCGCCAGGGAGGGACTGAAGCTTTCTTT,CASSPRQGGTEAFF
-,14,TRBJ2-1,TRBV27,TRBD1,TGTGCCAGCAGTTTATCGGACAGGGGCAATGAGCAGTTCTTC,CASSLSDRGNEQFF
once,17,TRBJ2-1,TRBV7-7,-,TGTGCCAGCAGCCCGGGACGGTTTCCCACCTCCTACAATGAGCAGTTCTTC,CASSPGRFPTSYNEQFF
-,15,TRBJ1-1,TRBV27,-,TGTGCCAGCAGTGCCTTACAGGGTAAGGACACTGAAGCTTTCTTT,CASSALQGKDTEAFF
-,18,TRBJ2-2,TRBV5-6,TRBD1,TGTGCCAGCAGCTATCCCGGGACAGGGGATGTTAACACCGGGGAGCTGTTTTTT,CASSYPGTGDVNTGELFF
-,16,TRBJ2-7,TRBV5-1,-,TGCGCCAGCAGCTTGGCCCAGGTGGAGGGGGTTCACGAGCAGTACTTC,CASSLAQVEGVHEQYF
-,18,TRBJ2-3,TRBV5-4,TRBD2,TGTGCCAGCAGCTTGGGCGCTAGCGGGACCCACAGCACAGATACGCAGTATTTT,CASSLGASGTHSTDTQYF
-,11,TRBJ2-3,TRBV29-1,-,TGCAGCGTTCAATCCACAGATACGCAGTATTTT,CSVQSTDTQYF
-,15,TRBJ2-4,TRBV5-6,TRBD1,TGTGCCAGCAGCTTGGGTCAGGGGGTTGCAAACATTCAGTACTTC,CASSLGQGVANIQYF
-,17,TRBJ2-1,TRBV28,-,TGTGCCAGCAGTTCCACCTCCGAGGGGGTCTCCTACAATGAGCAGTTCTTC,CASSSTSEGVSYNEQFF
-,12,TRBJ2-1,TRBV11-2,-,TGTGCCAGCAGCTTAGATTCCCATGAGCAGTTCTTC,CASSLDSHEQFF
-,12,TRBJ2-1,TRBV7-9,-,TGTGCCAGCAGCTTAGGTGACAGGTGGGGGTTCTTC,CASSLGDRWGFF
-,14,TRBJ1-6,TRBV4-3,TRBD1,TGCGCCAGCAGCCCCGGGACAGGGGATTCACCCCTCCACTTT,CASSPGTGDSPLHF
once,14,TRBJ2-1,TRBV7-2,TRBD1,TGTGCCAGCAGCTTAGGGACAGGTTCCAATGAGCAGTTCTTC,CASSLGTGSNEQFF
-,15,TRBJ2-7,TRBV18,-,TGTGCCAGCTCACCCCGCGCCCAAGATGAGTACGAGCAGTACTTC,CASSPRAQDEYEQYF
-,15,TRBJ1-5,TRBV28,TRBD1,TGTGCCAGGGACAGGGGGAGGTATAGCAATCAGCCCCAGCATTTT,CARDRGRYSNQPQHF
-,18,TRBJ1-5,TRBV28,-,TGTGCCAGCAGGTTGAGTTCGGGAACCCCCTATAGCAATCAGCCCCAGCATTTT,CASRLSSGTPYSNQPQHF
once,16,TRBJ1-3,TRBV27,-,TGTGCCAGCAGCCCTTCTCGGCTTCCAGCCGGAAACACCATATATTTT,CASSPSRLPAGNTIYF
-,15,TRBJ1-5,TRBV28,-,TGTGCCAGCACCTGGGCCACCTCTAGCAATCAGCCCCAGCATTTT,CASTWATSSNQPQHF
once,13,TRBJ2-1,TRBV28,-,TGTGCCAGCAGTTTAGCACAGGGCAATGAGCAGTTCTTC,CASSLAQGNEQFF
-,13,TRBJ1-1,TRBV6-1,-,TGTGCCAGCAGTGCCGGGGAGAACACTGAAGCTTTCTTT,CASSAGENTEAFF
once,15,TRBJ1-1,TRBV7-2,-,TGTGCCAGCAGCTTAGCACCGGCGGGGGGTACTGAAGCTTTCTTT,CASSLAPAGGTEAFF
once,14,TRBJ2-7,TRBV28,-,TGTGCCAGCAGTAGGATCAGGGGCGGCGATGAGCAGTACTTC,CASSRIRGGDEQYF
-,14,TRBJ2-7,TRBV19,-,TGTGCCAGTAGTACAGCCACAGGGAACTACGAGCAGTACTTC,CASSTATGNYEQYF
-,14,TRBJ2-1,TRBV29-1,TRBD2,TGCAGCGTGGTGACTAGCGGGATCTACAATGAGCAGTTCTTC,CSVVTSGIYNEQFF
-,16,TRBJ2-4,TRBV5-6,TRBD1,TGTGCCAGCAGCGGCCGGGACAGGGAAGCCAAAAACATTCAGTACTTC,CASSGRDREAKNIQYF
-,15,TRBJ1-3,TRBV7-6,-,TGTGCCAGCACCCTATCTGGCGGCTCTGGAAACACCATATATTTT,CASTLSGGSGNTIYF
-,17,TRBJ2-7,TRBV4-1,-,TGCGCCAGCAGCCAATATCATGGGACATTCAGCTCCTACGAGCAGTACTTC,CASSQYHGTFSSYEQYF
-,20,TRBJ2-4,TRBV10-1,TRBD2,TGCGCCAGCAGTGAGTTTAATAGGACTAGCGGAGATCTAGCCAAAAACATTCAGTACTTC,CASSEFNRTSGDLAKNIQYF
-,14,TRBJ1-1,TRBV28,-,TGTGCCAGCAGTTTATGGGGGGAGGACACTGAAGCTTTCTTT,CASSLWGEDTEAFF
-,15,TRBJ2-7,TRBV14,TRBD2,TGTGCCAGCAGCCAAGTTGCGGGAGCGTACGGCGAGCAGTACTTC,CASSQVAGAYGEQYF
-,14,TRBJ2-7,TRBV11-3,TRBD1,TGTGCCAGCAGCCCCCGGACAGGGGACTACGAGCAGTACTTC,CASSPRTGDYEQYF
-,13,TRBJ2-5,TRBV9,TRBD1,TGTGCCAGCAGCGTGACAGGGGTTGAGACCCAGTACTTC,CASSVTGVETQYF
-,16,TRBJ2-4,TRBV7-9,-,TGTGCCAGCAGCTTAGGGGCCGCTCAGATAAGAAACATTCAGTACTTC,CASSLGAAQIRNIQYF
-,15,TRBJ1-2,TRBV7-9,-,TGTGCCAGCAGCTCCGGACACCCCGCTAACTATGGCTACACCTTC,CASSSGHPANYGYTF
-,15,TRBJ2-7,TRBV4-1,-,TGCGCCAGCAGCCAACAAGACGGGGCCTCCTACGAGCAGTACTTC,CASSQQDGASYEQYF
-,14,TRBJ1-1,TRBV11-2,-,TGTGCCAGCAGCTTAGGATATTTTGCCACTGAAGCTTTCTTT,CASSLGYFATEAFF
few,12,TRBJ1-1,TRBV30,-,TGTGCCTGGAGTCTCGGGGGGACTGAAGCTTTCTTT,CAWSLGGTEAFF
-,15,TRBJ2-7,TRBV9,TRBD1,TGTGCCAGCAGCGTATCCGGGACAGGGCACCACGAGCAGTACTTC,CASSVSGTGHHEQYF
-,15,TRBJ2-7,TRBV28,TRBD2,TGTGCCAGTTCCCACCGCGGGAGTATCCCCTACGAGCAGTACTTC,CASSHRGSIPYEQYF
once,17,TRBJ1-2,TRBV7-8,-,TGTGCCAGCAGCCCCTCACGGACAGAAAGGTTAACCTATGGCTACACCTTC,CASSPSRTERLTYGYTF
-,14,TRBJ2-7,TRBV9,TRBD2,TGTGCCAGCAGCGTAGGTAGCGGGAGATACGAGCAGTACTTC,CASSVGSGRYEQYF
-,14,TRBJ2-5,TRBV11-2,TRBD1,TGTGCCAGCAGTTCCCTGACAGGGGTGGAGACCCAGTACTTC,CASSSLTGVETQYF
-,15,TRBJ2-7,TRBV5-1,-,TGCGCCAGCAGCCTGACCTCGGGACGCATCTACGAGCAGTACTTC,CASSLTSGRIYEQYF
-,14,TRBJ1-1,TRBV7-9,-,TGTGCCAGCAGCGGGGGTGGGGTTTCCGGTGAAGCTTTCTTT,CASSGGGVSGEAFF
-,15,TRBJ2-7,TRBV19,TRBD1,TGTGCCAGTAGTATAGGGGACAGCGACTCCTACGAGCAGTACTTC,CASSIGDSDSYEQYF
-,12,TRBJ2-1,TRBV5-4,TRBD2,TGTACTTGGGCGGGAGCTAAGAATGAGCAGTTCTTC,CTWAGAKNEQFF
few,12,TRBJ1-2,TRBV2,-,TGTGCCAGCAGTTATACCCTTGATGGCTACACCTTC,CASSYTLDGYTF
-,18,TRBJ2-4,TRBV27,-,TGTGCCAGCAGTTCGTCGTCTCCTTACGGAATAGCCAAAAACATTCAGTACTTC,CASSSSSPYGIAKNIQYF
-,13,TRBJ2-1,TRBV7-9,-,TGTGCCAGCAGCTCAAACAGCTACAATGAGCAGTTCTTC,CASSSNSYNEQFF
once,15,TRBJ2-1,TRBV2,-,TGTGCCAGCAGTGAAGATTGGGGGTCCTACAATGAGCAGTTCTTC,CASSEDWGSYNEQFF
-,16,TRBJ2-1,TRBV4-1,-,TGCGCCAGCAGCCAAGATCTTAGGTACGCCTACAATGAGCAGTTCTTC,CASSQDLRYAYNEQFF